Reported below is one TCR beta chain. The data were obtained in a study of shared clonotypes between healthy human individuals. Using immunoSEQ multiplex PCR, the repertoire was profiled, and TCRdb retains in-frame clones only, with some absent. The sample contains approximately 2.5 million clones, 80% to 95% of which appear only once. Germline V CDR1 and CDR2: SEHNR, FQNEAQ (reference sequence). This CDR3 is built from 15 residues. Trimming removed 3 bases from V and 4 bases from J, with 13 bases in between. The TCR comes from a man in his late teens or twenties in good health. Some clones in this sample may be carry-over from other donors' samples. This rearrangement joins TRBV7-9 to TRBJ1-5; the D gene is possibly TRBD1 (5 bases). The sample was naive CD4+ T cells from PBMCs. Subset of the sample: CD45RA+ positively selected. CDR3: CASSLGEAGNQPQHF. CDR3 sequence (DNA): TGTGCCAGCAGCTTGGGGGAGGCAGGAAATCAGCCCCAGCATTTT.